The following is a T cell receptor (beta chain) sequence with its context. Its specificity is unknown. The trim removed 2 bases at V and 5 bases at J, leaving 0 bases unmatched. CDR3 size: 14 residues. Germline V gene lookup returns CDR1 MDHEN and CDR2 SYDVKM. This record belongs to a study of OX40 agonist ivuxolimab in advanced cancers. Study as a whole: Three dose-escalation patients had partial responses: one with hepatocellular carcinoma and two with cutaneous melanoma. General study findings and limits: CD4+ and CD8+ blood T cells expanded clonally by week 6 at 0.1 to 3.0 mg/kg.

Only in-frame clones appear in the TCRdb table, and some are missing; sequencing was by immunoSEQ multiplex PCR. The sample includes around 40,000 clones, approximately 83% of them seen just once. The chain joins TRBV28 to TRBJ2-7, with 13 positions matching TRBD2. The origin of this receptor is an adult with an advanced solid tumor such as melanoma, head and neck, liver or kidney cancer. The sequenced sample was CD4+ or CD8+ T cells sorted from blood, obtained in a trial of the OX40 agonist ivuxolimab. CDR3 nucleotides: TGTGCCAGCAGTTTAGGACTAGCGGGAGACGAGCAGTACTTC. Translating gives CASSLGLAGDEQYF.